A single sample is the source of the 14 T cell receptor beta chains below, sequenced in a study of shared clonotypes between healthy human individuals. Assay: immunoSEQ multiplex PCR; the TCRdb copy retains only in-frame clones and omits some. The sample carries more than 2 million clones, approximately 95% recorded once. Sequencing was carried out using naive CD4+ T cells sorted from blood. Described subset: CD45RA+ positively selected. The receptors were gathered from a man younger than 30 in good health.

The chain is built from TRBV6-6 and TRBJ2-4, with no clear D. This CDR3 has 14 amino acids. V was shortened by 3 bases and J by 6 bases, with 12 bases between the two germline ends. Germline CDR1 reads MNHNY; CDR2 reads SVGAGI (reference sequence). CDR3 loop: CASSYSAAPNIQYF. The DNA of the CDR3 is TGTGCCAGCAGTTATTCGGCCGCACCAAACATTCAGTACTTC.

CDR3 DNA: TGTGCCAGCAGCTCCCGCCCGAATACGCAGTATTTT. It encodes CASSSRPNTQYF. V gene TRBV7-2 combines with J gene TRBJ2-3; D remains ambiguous. The CDR3 is made up of 12 amino acids. Trimming took off 4 bases at V and 7 bases at J, with 9 bases between the two ends. CDR1 SGHTA and CDR2 FQGNSA come from the germline V gene.

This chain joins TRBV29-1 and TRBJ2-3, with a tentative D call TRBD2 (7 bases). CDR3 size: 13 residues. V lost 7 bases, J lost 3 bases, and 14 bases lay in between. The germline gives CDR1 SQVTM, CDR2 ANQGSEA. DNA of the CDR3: TGCAGCGCCGCGGGGGCCAATACAGATACGCAGTATTTT. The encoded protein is CSAAGANTDTQYF.

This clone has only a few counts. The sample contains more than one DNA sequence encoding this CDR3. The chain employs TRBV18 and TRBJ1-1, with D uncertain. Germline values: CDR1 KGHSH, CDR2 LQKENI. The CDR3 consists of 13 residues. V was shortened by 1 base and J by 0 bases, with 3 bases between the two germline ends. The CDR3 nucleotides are TGTGCCAGCTCACCACAGCTGAACACTGAAGCTTTCTTT. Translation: CASSPQLNTEAFF.

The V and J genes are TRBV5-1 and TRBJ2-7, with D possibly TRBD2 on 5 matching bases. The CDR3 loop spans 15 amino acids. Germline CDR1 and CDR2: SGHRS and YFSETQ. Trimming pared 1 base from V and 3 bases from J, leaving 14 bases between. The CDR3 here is CASSLLSGEHYEQYF. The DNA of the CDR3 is TGCGCCAGCAGCTTGCTCAGCGGCGAACACTACGAGCAGTACTTC.

DNA for the CDR3: TGTGCTAGTGATCCGGGACAGGGGGGTTACAATGAGCAGTTCTTC. This gives the protein CASDPGQGGYNEQFF. This chain uses TRBV12-5 with TRBJ2-1; TRBD1 agrees at 11 bases. Looked up from germline, CDR1 is LGHNT and CDR2 is FRNRAP. V dropped 7 bases and J dropped 4; count of bases not matched to a gene: 6. The CDR3 covers 15 residues.

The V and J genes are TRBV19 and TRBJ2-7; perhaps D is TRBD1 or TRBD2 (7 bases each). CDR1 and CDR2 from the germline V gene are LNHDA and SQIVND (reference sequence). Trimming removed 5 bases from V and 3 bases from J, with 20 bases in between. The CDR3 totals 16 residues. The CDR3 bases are TGTGCCAGTAGTCTGGGAGGGGGCGTTAAAAGCTACGAGCAGTACTTC. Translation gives CASSLGGGVKSYEQYF. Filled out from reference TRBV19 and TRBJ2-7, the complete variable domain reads DGGITQSPKYLFRKEGQNVTLSCEQNLNHDAMYWYRQDPGQGLRLIYYSQIVNDFQKGDIAEGYSVSREKKESFPLTVTSAQKNPTAFYLCASSLGGGVKSYEQYFGPGTRLTVT.

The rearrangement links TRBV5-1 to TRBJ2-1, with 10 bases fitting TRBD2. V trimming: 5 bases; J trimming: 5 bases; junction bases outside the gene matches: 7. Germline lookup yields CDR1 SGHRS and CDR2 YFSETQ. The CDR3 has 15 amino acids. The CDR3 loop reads CASRPSGGGDNEQFF. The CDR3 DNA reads TGCGCCAGCAGACCTAGCGGGGGAGGTGACAATGAGCAGTTCTTC.

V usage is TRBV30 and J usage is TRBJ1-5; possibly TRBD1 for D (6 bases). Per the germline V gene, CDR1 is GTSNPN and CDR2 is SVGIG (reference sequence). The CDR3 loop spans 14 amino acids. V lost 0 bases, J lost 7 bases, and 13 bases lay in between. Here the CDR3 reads CAWSVGGAGQPQHF. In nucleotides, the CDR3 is TGTGCCTGGAGTGTAGGGGGGGCTGGCCAGCCCCAGCATTTT. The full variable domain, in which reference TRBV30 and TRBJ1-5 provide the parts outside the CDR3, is SQTIHQWPATLVQPVGSPLSLECTVEGTSNPNLYWYRQAAGRGLQLLFYSVGIGQISSEVPQNLSASRPQDRQFILSSKKLLLSDSGFYLCAWSVGGAGQPQHFGDGTRLSIL.

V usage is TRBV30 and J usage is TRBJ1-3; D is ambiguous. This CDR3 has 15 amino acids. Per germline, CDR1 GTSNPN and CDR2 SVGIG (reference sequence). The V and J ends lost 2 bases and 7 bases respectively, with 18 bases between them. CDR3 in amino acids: CAWSNPGFRRNTIYF. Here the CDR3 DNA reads TGTGCCTGGAGTAATCCGGGGTTTCGCCGGAACACCATATATTTT.

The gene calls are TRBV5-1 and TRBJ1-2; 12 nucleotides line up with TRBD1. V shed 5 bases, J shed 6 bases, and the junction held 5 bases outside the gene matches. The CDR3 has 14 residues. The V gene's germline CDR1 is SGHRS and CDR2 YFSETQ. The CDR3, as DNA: TGCGCCAGCAGATACGGGACAGGGGGCAATGGCTACACCTTC. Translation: CASRYGTGGNGYTF.

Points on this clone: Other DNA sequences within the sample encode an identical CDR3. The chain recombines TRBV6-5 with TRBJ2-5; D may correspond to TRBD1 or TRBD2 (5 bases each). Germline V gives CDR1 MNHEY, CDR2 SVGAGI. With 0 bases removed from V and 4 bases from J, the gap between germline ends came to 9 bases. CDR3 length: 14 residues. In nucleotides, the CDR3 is TGTGCCAGCAGTTACTCGGGTGGGGGAGAGACCCAGTACTTC. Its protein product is CASSYSGGGETQYF.

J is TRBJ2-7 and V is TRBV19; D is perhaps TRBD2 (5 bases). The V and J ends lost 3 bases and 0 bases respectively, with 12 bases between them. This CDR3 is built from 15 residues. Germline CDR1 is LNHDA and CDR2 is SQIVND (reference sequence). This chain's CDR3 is CASSMRADSSYEQYF. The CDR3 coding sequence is TGTGCCAGTAGTATGCGGGCTGATAGCTCCTACGAGCAGTACTTC.

The CDR3 is CASSQERRGRYGYTF. CDR3 DNA: TGCGCCAGCAGCCAAGAGAGACGGGGTCGGTATGGCTACACCTTC. The V and J genes are TRBV4-3 and TRBJ1-2; unclear D gene. Between the trimmed V and J ends, which lost 0 bases and 5 bases, there was a span of 13 bases. This CDR3 has 15 residues. CDR1 and CDR2 (germline): LGHNA, YSLEER.